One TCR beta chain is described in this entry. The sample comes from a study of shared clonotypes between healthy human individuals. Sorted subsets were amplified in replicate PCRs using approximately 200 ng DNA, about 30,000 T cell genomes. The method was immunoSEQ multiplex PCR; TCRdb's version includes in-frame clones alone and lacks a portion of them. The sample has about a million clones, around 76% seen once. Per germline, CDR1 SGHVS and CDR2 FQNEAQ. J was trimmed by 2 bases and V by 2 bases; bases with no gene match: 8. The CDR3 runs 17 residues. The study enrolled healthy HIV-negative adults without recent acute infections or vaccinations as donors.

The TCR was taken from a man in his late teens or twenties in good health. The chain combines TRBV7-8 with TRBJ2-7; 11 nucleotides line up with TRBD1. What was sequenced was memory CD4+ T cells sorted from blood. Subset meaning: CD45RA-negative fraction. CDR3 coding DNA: TGTGCCAGCAGCTTAAACCACCCGGGACAGGGGGCCTACGAGCAGTACTTC. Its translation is CASSLNHPGQGAYEQYF.